These T cell receptor beta chains were read from a single sample in a study of beta chain features in type 1 diabetes. The table came from immunoSEQ multiplex PCR; TCRdb's copy has only in-frame clones and leaves some out. The sample shows fewer than 45,000 clones, roughly two thirds of them seen only once. Sequenced sample: Tregs from blood. Receptors were obtained from a woman in her 30s in good health. CDR3s include the opening cysteine and the closing phenylalanine or tryptophan. D genes are given only for firm matches. Not all rows give a size; the values are once, few, many and, for expanded clones, a class.

TRBV6-5,TRBJ2-7,TRBD1,.,CASSPLGQGAAEQYF,TGTGCCAGCAGCCCACTCGGACAGGGGGCGGCTGAGCAGTACTTC
TRBV2,TRBJ1-5,TRBD1,.,CASSVQGIPNQPQHF,TGTGCCAGCAGCGTACAGGGGATACCAAATCAGCCCCAGCATTTT
TRBV2,TRBJ1-4,.,.,CASNMEGATNEKLFF,TGTGCCAGCAATATGGAAGGGGCAACTAATGAAAAACTGTTTTTT
TRBV10-2,TRBJ2-7,TRBD2,.,CASRALSGRYEQYF,TGCGCCAGTCGAGCGTTAAGCGGGAGATACGAGCAGTACTTC
TRBV6-1,TRBJ2-7,TRBD1,.,CASRGQATYEQYF,TGTGCCAGCAGGGGACAGGCGACCTACGAGCAGTACTTC
TRBV5-1,TRBJ2-7,.,.,CASSSGREQYF,TGCGCCAGCAGCAGCGGTCGGGAGCAGTACTTC
TRBV9,TRBJ2-7,TRBD1,few,CASSGRGDRAYEQYF,TGTGCCAGCAGCGGCAGGGGGGACAGGGCCTACGAGCAGTACTTC
TRBV19,TRBJ2-1,TRBD1,.,CASSRGTGGRNEQFF,TGTGCCAGTAGTAGAGGGACAGGGGGGAGGAATGAGCAGTTCTTC
TRBV21-1,TRBJ1-5,.,few,CARGTGKYSNQPQHF,TGTGCCAGAGGGACAGGGAAATATAGCAATCAGCCCCAGCATTTT
TRBV4-2,TRBJ1-1,.,.,CASSLDFGANTEAFF,TGTGCCAGCAGCCTAGATTTTGGAGCGAACACTGAAGCTTTCTTT
TRBV5-1,TRBJ2-5,.,.,CASSLAGGTKTQYF,TGCGCCAGCAGCTTGGCCGGGGGAACTAAGACCCAGTACTTC
TRBV30,TRBJ1-2,TRBD1,once,CAWSLGQGLGYTF,TGTGCCTGGAGTCTGGGACAGGGCCTTGGCTACACCTTC
TRBV18,TRBJ2-1,.,.,CASSPAAFRSNEQFF,TGTGCCAGCTCACCAGCCGCGTTCCGGTCCAATGAGCAGTTCTTC
TRBV5-1,TRBJ2-7,TRBD2,.,CASSTGTSGYEQYF,TGCGCCAGCAGCACCGGGACTAGCGGATACGAGCAGTACTTC
TRBV28,TRBJ2-3,TRBD2,.,CASTLTWTSGGLSTDTQYF,TGTGCCAGCACCCTAACCTGGACTAGCGGCGGACTTAGCACAGATACGCAGTATTTT
TRBV25-1,TRBJ1-2,.,.,CASSDTGRVGGYTF,TGTGCCAGCAGTGATACTGGCAGGGTTGGAGGCTACACCTTC
TRBV14,TRBJ2-2,TRBD1,.,CASSQDPQGAMNTGELFF,TGTGCCAGCAGCCAAGATCCACAGGGGGCAATGAACACCGGGGAGCTGTTTTTT
TRBV5-1,TRBJ2-7,TRBD1,.,CASSWDRVDEQYF,TGCGCCAGCAGCTGGGACAGGGTGGACGAGCAGTACTTC
TRBV28,TRBJ2-7,TRBD2,.,CASSFTSGLGGYEQYF,TGTGCCAGCAGTTTTACTAGCGGACTGGGTGGCTACGAGCAGTACTTC
TRBV9,TRBJ2-2,TRBD2,.,CASSVDGTKVPNTGELFF,TGTGCCAGCAGCGTAGATGGGACTAAAGTGCCGAACACCGGGGAGCTGTTTTTT
TRBV27,TRBJ2-2,TRBD2,.,CASSLSGRNTGELFF,TGTGCCAGCAGTCTAAGCGGGAGGAACACCGGGGAGCTGTTTTTT
TRBV6-5,TRBJ2-2,TRBD2,.,CASSYAGGRNTGELFF,TGTGCCAGCAGTTACGCTGGCGGGAGGAACACCGGGGAGCTGTTTTTT
TRBV19,TRBJ1-2,TRBD1,once,CATSDRGNYGYTF,TGTGCCACTAGTGACAGGGGTAACTATGGCTACACCTTC
TRBV27,TRBJ2-1,TRBD1,.,CASSPGQGIRPKQFF,TGTGCCAGCAGTCCTGGACAGGGAATAAGGCCCAAGCAGTTCTTC
TRBV19,TRBJ2-2,TRBD2,few,CASITATSGRATSTGELFF,TGTGCCAGTATCACAGCGACTAGCGGGAGGGCCACGTCCACCGGGGAGCTGTTTTTT
TRBV6-5,TRBJ2-1,TRBD2,.,CASSPLGLAGNEQFF,TGTGCCAGCAGTCCCTTGGGACTAGCGGGAAATGAGCAGTTCTTC
TRBV5-1,TRBJ2-7,.,few,CASSLTTAEQYF,TGCGCCAGCAGCTTGACCACAGCCGAGCAGTACTTC
TRBV7-8,TRBJ2-1,.,.,CASSLAGAWGNEQFF,TGTGCCAGCAGCTTAGCAGGGGCCTGGGGCAATGAGCAGTTCTTC
TRBV7-9,TRBJ1-1,TRBD1,.,CASSQPRQGLGNTEAFF,TGTGCCAGCAGCCAGCCCCGACAGGGGTTGGGGAACACTGAAGCTTTCTTT
TRBV18,TRBJ2-1,TRBD1,.,CASSPRTGANEQFF,TGTGCCAGCTCTCCTCGGACAGGGGCCAATGAGCAGTTCTTC
TRBV23-1,TRBJ2-7,TRBD1,.,CASTMDRLTYEQYF,TGCGCCAGCACAATGGACAGGCTTACCTACGAGCAGTACTTC
TRBV7-2,TRBJ2-1,.,.,CASSRDFSLGQFF,TGTGCCAGCAGCCGGGATTTCTCCCTGGGGCAGTTCTTC
TRBV28,TRBJ2-7,TRBD2,few,CASIAGDAGEQYF,TGTGCCAGCATTGCGGGAGACGCTGGAGAGCAGTACTTC
TRBV4-3,TRBJ2-2,TRBD2,.,CASSQASLAGVRTGELFF,TGCGCCAGCAGCCAAGCCTCACTAGCGGGAGTTCGAACCGGGGAGCTGTTTTTT
TRBV7-2,TRBJ2-5,TRBD2,.,CASSLARESQETQYF,TGTGCCAGCAGCTTAGCGCGGGAGTCACAAGAGACCCAGTACTTC
TRBV6-6,TRBJ2-7,TRBD2,few,CASSPTGTIKGEQYF,TGTGCCAGCAGCCCGACCGGGACTATTAAGGGCGAGCAGTACTTC
TRBV2,TRBJ2-3,TRBD2,.,CASSEAPGRADTQYF,TGTGCCAGCAGTGAAGCTCCAGGGAGGGCCGATACGCAGTATTTT
TRBV9,TRBJ2-3,.,.,CASGREPNIPDTQYF,TGTGCCAGCGGACGGGAACCGAACATCCCAGATACGCAGTATTTT
TRBV6-1,TRBJ1-1,.,.,CASSERGGHQRTEAFF,TGTGCCAGCAGTGAAAGGGGGGGACACCAGAGGACTGAAGCTTTCTTT
TRBV7-8,TRBJ2-5,TRBD1,.,CASSFTPGQWGETQYF,TGTGCCAGCAGCTTTACCCCGGGACAGTGGGGGGAGACCCAGTACTTC
TRBV5-1,TRBJ2-7,TRBD2,.,CASSRGTSEIYEQYF,TGCGCCAGCAGCCGGGGGACTAGCGAGATCTACGAGCAGTACTTC
TRBV6-6,TRBJ2-7,TRBD1,few,CASSYRDRGYEQYF,TGTGCCAGCAGTTACCGGGACAGGGGCTACGAGCAGTACTTC
TRBV28,TRBJ2-7,TRBD2,few,CASSLIGGRSYGQYF,TGTGCCAGCAGTTTGATCGGCGGGAGGTCCTACGGGCAGTACTTC
TRBV29-1,TRBJ2-1,TRBD2,.,CSVTGTSGSYNEQFF,TGCAGCGTTACAGGGACTAGCGGCTCCTACAATGAGCAGTTCTTC
TRBV4-3,TRBJ1-1,.,.,CASSQAGRISSAFF,TGCGCCAGCAGCCAAGCCGGGAGAATCAGCTCAGCTTTCTTT
TRBV6-1,TRBJ1-6,TRBD1,.,CASRTGESSPLHF,TGTGCCAGCAGGACAGGGGAGAGTTCACCCCTCCACTTT
TRBV6-1,TRBJ2-3,TRBD2,.,CASSNSGGADTQYF,TGTGCCAGCAGCAATAGCGGGGGCGCAGATACGCAGTATTTT
TRBV7-2,TRBJ2-1,.,once,CASSRDSGLSEQFF,TGTGCCAGCTCCCGGGACTCTGGACTAAGTGAGCAGTTCTTC
TRBV6-5,TRBJ2-1,.,.,CASRPRWRNEQFF,TGTGCCAGCAGACCCCGTTGGAGGAATGAGCAGTTCTTC
TRBV7-9,TRBJ2-7,TRBD1,few,CASSLDRGYSYEQYF,TGTGCCAGCAGCTTAGACAGGGGCTACTCCTACGAGCAGTACTTC
TRBV28,TRBJ2-7,.,once,CASRRRDTGSYEQYF,TGTGCCAGCAGACGACGGGACACCGGCTCCTACGAGCAGTACTTC
TRBV5-1,TRBJ2-1,TRBD2,.,CASSAGTSGRAGNEQFF,TGCGCCAGCAGCGCCGGGACTAGCGGGAGGGCCGGAAATGAGCAGTTCTTC
TRBV6-1,TRBJ2-7,TRBD1,.,CASHRRDRGHEQYF,TGTGCCAGCCATCGGCGGGACAGGGGCCACGAGCAGTACTTC
TRBV15,TRBJ2-5,TRBD2,.,CATSSPTGRAWEETQYF,TGTGCCACCAGCAGCCCCACGGGGAGGGCCTGGGAAGAGACCCAGTACTTC
TRBV2,TRBJ2-3,.,.,CASSEAHSRVTDTQYF,TGTGCCAGCAGTGAAGCACATTCCAGGGTCACAGATACGCAGTATTTT
TRBV2,TRBJ2-1,TRBD2,.,CASKGLDNEQFF,TGTGCCAGCAAGGGACTAGACAATGAGCAGTTCTTC
TRBV7-8,TRBJ2-1,TRBD2,.,CASSFGTSGEPNEQFF,TGTGCCAGCAGCTTCGGGACTAGCGGGGAACCTAATGAGCAGTTCTTC
TRBV29-1,TRBJ1-5,TRBD1,.,CSVQTGGGQPQHF,TGCAGCGTCCAAACAGGGGGAGGTCAGCCCCAGCATTTT
TRBV15,TRBJ2-7,TRBD1,.,CATSRGTGDEQYF,TGTGCCACCAGCAGAGGAACAGGGGACGAGCAGTACTTC